This passage covers 17 T cell receptor beta chains from one sample sequenced in a study of cytomegalovirus exposure and HLA in healthy donors. The primer mix had 60 Vbeta and 13 Jbeta primers. TCRdb's copy holds only in-frame clones and misses some; the assay was immunoSEQ multiplex PCR. The sample includes approximately 150,000 clones, approximately 75% of them seen just once. Sequences were obtained from PBMCs. The receptors come from a man aged 30-40 years in good health and CMV-seropositive.

The CDR3 DNA reads as TGCGCCAGCAGCCACGAAGGGACTAGCGGGGGGCTAGAGACCCAGTACTTC. Its protein product is CASSHEGTSGGLETQYF. V is TRBV4-3 and J is TRBJ2-5, with TRBD2 matching over 15 bases. CDR1 and CDR2 from the germline V gene are LGHNA and YSLEER. The V segment lost 3 bases and the J segment 4 bases; nucleotides outside the gene matches: 6. The CDR3 has 17 residues.

This clone showed up just once. The CDR3 DNA reads TGTGCCTGGAGTGTTTTCTCTCTTGCGGAGCAGTACTTC. Translated: CAWSVFSLAEQYF. The chain has TRBV30 and TRBJ2-7; no clear D. V gave up 0 bases and J gave up 7 bases, with 13 bases separating them. There are 13 residues in the CDR3. Germline V lookup: CDR1 GTSNPN, CDR2 SVGIG (reference sequence).

A few counts support this clone. The V gene is TRBV7-9, the J gene TRBJ2-3; 9 bases fit TRBD1. J gave up 7 bases and V 5 bases, and 10 bases lay outside the gene matches. The V gene's germline CDR1 is SEHNR and CDR2 FQNEAQ (reference sequence). The CDR3 runs 15 residues. The DNA of the CDR3 is TGTGCCAGCAGCCTGGGACAGGGTGGGACAAATACGCAGTATTTT. Protein: CASSLGQGGTNTQYF.

The chain has TRBV10-3 and TRBJ1-3; unclear D gene. The germline V gene has CDR1 ENHRY and CDR2 SYGVKD. Trimming stripped 0 bases from V and 0 bases from J, with 9 bases between. The CDR3 totals 16 residues. The CDR3 protein is CAISESGGSSGNTIYF. CDR3 in DNA: TGTGCCATCAGTGAGTCTGGAGGAAGCTCTGGAAACACCATATATTTT.

The chain carries TRBV2 and TRBJ2-3; TRBD1 agrees at 7 bases. This CDR3 contains 13 residues. Germline V gene data show CDR1 as SNHLY and CDR2 as FYNNEI. Germline trimming cut 5 bases from V and 6 bases from J; bases unmatched to any gene: 5. As DNA, the CDR3 is TGTGCCAGCAGTAGACAGGGTGACGATACGCAGTATTTT. This translates into CASSRQGDDTQYF.

The chain uses TRBV4-1 and TRBJ2-1; 13 nucleotides agree with TRBD2. Germline-derived CDR1 and CDR2 are MGHRA and YSYEKL. V was pared by 1 base and J by 2 bases, with 2 bases of the junction left unmatched. The CDR3 totals 17 residues. The CDR3 loop is CASSQGLAGGAYNEQFF. The DNA for the CDR3 is TGCGCCAGCAGCCAAGGACTAGCGGGGGGAGCCTACAATGAGCAGTTCTTC.

The chain employs TRBV10-3 and TRBJ1-5; 9 nucleotides align to TRBD1. Germline trimming cut 10 bases from V and 5 bases from J; bases unmatched to any gene: 9. There are 14 residues in the CDR3. The germline gives CDR1 ENHRY, CDR2 SYGVKD. As DNA, the CDR3 is TGTGCCACCCTCCCGGGACAGGGTCATCAGCCCCAGCATTTT. Encoded protein: CATLPGQGHQPQHF.

The V call is TRBV6-4, the J call TRBJ2-1; TRBD2 aligns across 9 bases. Looked up from germline, CDR1 is MRHNA and CDR2 is SNTAGT. CDR3 length: 17 amino acids. J lost 6 bases, V lost 4 bases, and 13 bases had no gene match. The CDR3 protein is CASSAQTGGGVFNEQFF. Here the CDR3 DNA reads TGTGCCAGCAGTGCCCAAACTGGCGGGGGGGTGTTCAATGAGCAGTTCTTC.

The chain joins TRBV4-2 to TRBJ1-6, with D hard to call. Trimming removed 3 bases from V and 7 bases from J, with 10 bases in between. Germline CDR1 LGHNA, CDR2 YNFKEQ. This CDR3 region has 14 residues. The CDR3 nucleotides are TGTGCCAGCAGCCAGGATCCACTAAATTCACCCCTCCACTTT. Protein product: CASSQDPLNSPLHF.

In its sample, this clone was seen once. The V and J genes are TRBV4-1 and TRBJ2-1; D perhaps matches TRBD2 (5 bases). Germline V gene sequence: CDR1 MGHRA, CDR2 YSYEKL. The length of the CDR3 is 13 residues. Trimming removed 3 bases at V and 12 bases at J, with 15 bases between. The CDR3 sequence is CASSQTNLERQFF. Here the CDR3 DNA reads TGCGCCAGCAGCCAGACTAATCTAGAGAGGCAGTTCTTC.

The chain employs TRBV5-1 and TRBJ1-1; 8 nucleotides line up with TRBD1. The CDR3 is 14 residues long. Germline V gene sequence: CDR1 SGHRS, CDR2 YFSETQ. Losses at the gene ends were 4 bases for V and 1 base for J; bases not matched to a gene: 3. The CDR3 is CASSITGGNTEAFF. The CDR3 DNA sequence: TGCGCCAGCAGCATTACAGGGGGGAACACTGAAGCTTTCTTT.

The sample holds a few counts of this clone. The chain employs TRBV5-5 and TRBJ1-5, with D possibly TRBD1 on 5 matching bases. The V gene lost 6 bases and the J gene lost 1 base, with 14 bases spanning the gap. The CDR3 length is 15 residues. Germline CDR1 SGHKS, CDR2 YYEKEE (reference sequence). In DNA form, the CDR3 reads TGTGCCAGCAACCGGGGGGACCTGAGCAATCAGCCCCAGCATTTT. Encoded protein: CASNRGDLSNQPQHF. The full variable domain, its missing parts supplied by reference TRBV5-5 and TRBJ1-5, is DAGVTQSPTHLIKTRGQQVTLRCSPISGHKSVSWYQQVLGQGPQFIFQYYEKEERGRGNFPDRFSARQFPNYSSELNVNALLLGDSALYLCASNRGDLSNQPQHFGDGTRLSIL.

The chain couples TRBV28 to TRBJ1-1, with D perhaps TRBD1 (5 bases). Germline CDR1 and CDR2: MDHEN and SYDVKM. This CDR3 is built from 13 residues. V shed 11 bases and J shed 1 base, with 14 bases lying between them. CDR3 protein: CAGGGYRNTEAFF. In nucleotides, the CDR3 is TGTGCCGGGGGGGGATATAGGAACACTGAAGCTTTCTTT.

The gene calls are TRBV4-2 and TRBJ2-3, with D uncertain. Germline V gives CDR1 LGHNA, CDR2 YNFKEQ. This CDR3 is 14 amino acids long. V was trimmed by 3 bases and J by 6 bases, leaving 13 bases between them. The CDR3 protein is CASSQPLSRDTQYF. The DNA for the CDR3 is TGTGCCAGCAGCCAGCCTCTCTCGAGGGATACGCAGTATTTT.

The chain links TRBV5-1 to TRBJ2-7; TRBD1 might be the D (7 bases). The germline V gene has CDR1 SGHRS and CDR2 YFSETQ. V shed 4 bases and J shed 3 bases, with 14 bases lying between them. CDR3 length equals 14 residues. The CDR3, as DNA: TGCGCCAGCAGCACGCGCGGGACAGACTACGAGCAGTACTTC. Protein product: CASSTRGTDYEQYF. Using reference TRBV5-1 and TRBJ2-7 for the parts outside the CDR3, the full variable domain is KAGVTQTPRYLIKTRGQQVTLSCSPISGHRSVSWYQQTPGQGLQFLFEYFSETQRNKGNFPGRFSGRQFSNSRSEMNVSTLELGDSALYLCASSTRGTDYEQYFGPGTRLTVT.

The chain combines TRBV18 with TRBJ2-3; D is undetermined. This CDR3 is built from 17 residues. CDR1 and CDR2 from the germline V gene are KGHSH and LQKENI. The V and J ends lost 0 bases and 4 bases respectively, with 17 bases between them. The CDR3 coding sequence is TGTGCCAGCTCACCACCGGCAGGCAGAAGATGGGCAGATACGCAGTATTTT. As protein: CASSPPAGRRWADTQYF.

V gene TRBV7-8 combines with J gene TRBJ1-1, with 12 bases matching TRBD1. The CDR3 contains 18 residues. J lost 3 bases, V lost 3 bases, and 11 bases had no gene match. Looked up from germline, CDR1 is SGHVS and CDR2 is FQNEAQ. The DNA of the CDR3 is TGTGCCAGCAGCTTCCGTCCCGGGACAGGGGGCCAGGACACTGAAGCTTTCTTT. It codes for CASSFRPGTGGQDTEAFF.